A selection of T cell receptor beta chains follows, all from one sample in a study of T cells expressing NK-cell markers. TCRdb reprocessed the 5' RACE reads and keeps a single row for each CDR3 protein, giving no DNA. The repertoire table contains 300,000 to 500,000 distinct CDR3 sequences. Sequencing input: blood T cells: a sorted CD56 or NKG2C T cell subset, CD4+ or CD8+ T cells, or bulk PBMC T cells (not recorded which). These receptors came from a woman aged 50 to 60 in good health. CDR3s include the opening cysteine and the closing phenylalanine or tryptophan. Fields, in order: J gene, V gene, CDR3 protein.

TRBJ2-1,TRBV3-1,CASSQDLRGGRAYEQFF
TRBJ2-3,TRBV5-1,CASSLAGRPGSTSTDTQYF
TRBJ2-2,TRBV4-1,CASSQADFGGELFF
TRBJ1-6,TRBV10-3,CAISETGDSPLHF
TRBJ2-7,TRBV4-1,CASSQVGQGAHEQYF
TRBJ2-3,TRBV7-9,CASSWGRKGDTQYF
TRBJ2-7,TRBV27,CASSLTKVLPAYEQYF
TRBJ1-1,TRBV12-3/TRBV12-4,CASSLSPPGGSAEAFF
TRBJ2-1,TRBV20-1,CSAQGRNEQFF
TRBJ2-1,TRBV5-1,CASSQTRDRGYNEQFF
TRBJ2-7,TRBV11-3,CASSRGLAGGEQYF
TRBJ2-1,TRBV2,CASSRRESYNEQFF
TRBJ2-1,TRBV7-9,CASSLRRGGIEDNEQFF
TRBJ2-4,TRBV4-2,CASSHRTGEIGIRYF
TRBJ2-1,TRBV7-3,CASSLTSGRAFEQFF
TRBJ2-1,TRBV6-1,CASSEALRGHDNEQFF
TRBJ2-7,TRBV7-9,CASSLEGLQLEQYF
TRBJ2-7,TRBV15,CATSRAAGNSYEQYF
TRBJ1-1,TRBV6-4,CASSEREGGTEAFF
TRBJ1-5,TRBV6-1,CASTSPVQPQHF
TRBJ1-1,TRBV12-3/TRBV12-4,CASSPRPTEAFF
TRBJ2-3,TRBV28,CASSTPYDTQYF
TRBJ2-5,TRBV20-1,CSARLGGAGETQYF
TRBJ2-1,TRBV2,CASTRTSGGGNEQFF
TRBJ1-4,TRBV10-3,CATGGGEKLFF
TRBJ2-3,TRBV11-2,CASSLVLGSTDTQYF
TRBJ2-1,TRBV7-2,CASSLSYSGYNEQFF
TRBJ1-1,TRBV20-1,CSADARGMNTEAFF
TRBJ1-1,TRBV6-2/TRBV6-3,CATATGNTEAFF
TRBJ2-7,TRBV3-1,CASSQDPGGEQYF
TRBJ1-1,TRBV6-5,CASSYDIQGVTEAFF
TRBJ1-4,TRBV5-1,CASSLEVRGSATNEKLFF
TRBJ2-2,TRBV7-3,CASSPKRSANTGELFF
TRBJ2-1,TRBV7-8,CASTLSGIYNEQFF
TRBJ2-2,TRBV12-3/TRBV12-4,CASSGQGTTGELFF
TRBJ2-3,TRBV6-1,CASSAGEGLGDTQYF
TRBJ2-1,TRBV4-1,CASSQGRAGDNEQFF
TRBJ1-1,TRBV7-2,CASSLDRGNTEAFF
TRBJ2-3,TRBV29-1,CRLGACTDTQYF
TRBJ1-1,TRBV12-3/TRBV12-4,CASSLVPSAEAFF
TRBJ2-5,TRBV5-1,CASSLSHSGRAETQYF
TRBJ2-4,TRBV12-3/TRBV12-4,CASSSRGQGFKNIQYF
TRBJ2-3,TRBV24-1,CATSDFGGSSTDTQYF
TRBJ2-7,TRBV29-1,CSVDLNRETGTYEQYF
TRBJ2-1,TRBV29-1,CSVVGQVDEQFF
TRBJ2-5,TRBV12-3/TRBV12-4,CASSWFGAGETQYF
TRBJ2-3,TRBV29-1,CSVVWQRGVDTQYF
TRBJ2-1,TRBV10-3,CAISGVSGLSSYNEQFF
TRBJ1-2,TRBV11-1,CASTSDRSYGYTF
TRBJ2-1,TRBV10-2,CASAAESSYNEQFF